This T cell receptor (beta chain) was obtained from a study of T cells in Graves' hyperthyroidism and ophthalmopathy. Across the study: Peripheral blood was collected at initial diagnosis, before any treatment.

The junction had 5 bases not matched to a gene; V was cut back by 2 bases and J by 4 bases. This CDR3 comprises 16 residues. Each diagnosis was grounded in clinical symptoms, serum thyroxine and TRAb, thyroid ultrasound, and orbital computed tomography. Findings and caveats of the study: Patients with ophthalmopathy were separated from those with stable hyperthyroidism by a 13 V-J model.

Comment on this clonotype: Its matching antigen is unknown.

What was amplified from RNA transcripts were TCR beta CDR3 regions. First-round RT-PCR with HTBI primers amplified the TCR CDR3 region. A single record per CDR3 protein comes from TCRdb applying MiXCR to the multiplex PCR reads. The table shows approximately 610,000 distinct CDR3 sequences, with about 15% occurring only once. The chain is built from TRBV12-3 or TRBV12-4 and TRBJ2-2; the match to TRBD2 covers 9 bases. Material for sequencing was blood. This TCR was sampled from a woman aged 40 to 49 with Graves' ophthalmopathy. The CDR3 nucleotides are TGTGCCAGCAGTTTACGGCTAGCGGGACCCACCGGGGAGCTGTTTTTT. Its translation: CASSLRLAGPTGELFF.